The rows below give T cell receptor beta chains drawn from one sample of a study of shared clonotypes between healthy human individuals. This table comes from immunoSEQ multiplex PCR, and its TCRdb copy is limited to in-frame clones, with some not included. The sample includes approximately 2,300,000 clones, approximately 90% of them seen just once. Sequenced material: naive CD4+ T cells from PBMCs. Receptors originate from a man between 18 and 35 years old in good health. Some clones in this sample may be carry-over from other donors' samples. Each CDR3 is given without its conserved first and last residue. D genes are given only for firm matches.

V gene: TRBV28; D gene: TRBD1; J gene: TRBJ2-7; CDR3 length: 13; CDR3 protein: ASRNAGTAFNEQY
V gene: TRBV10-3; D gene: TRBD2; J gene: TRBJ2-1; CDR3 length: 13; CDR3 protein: AINKGLAEANEQF
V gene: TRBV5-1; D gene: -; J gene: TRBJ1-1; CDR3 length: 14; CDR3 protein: ASSLGQPGGHTEAF
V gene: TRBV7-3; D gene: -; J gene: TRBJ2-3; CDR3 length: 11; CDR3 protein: ASSLPGQDTQY
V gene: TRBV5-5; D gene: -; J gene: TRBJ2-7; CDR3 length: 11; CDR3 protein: ASTPLAITEQY
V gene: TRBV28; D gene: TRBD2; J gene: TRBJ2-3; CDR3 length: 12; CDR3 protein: ASNTAGVTDTQY
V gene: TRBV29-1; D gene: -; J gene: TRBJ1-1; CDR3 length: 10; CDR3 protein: SVLNRNTEAF
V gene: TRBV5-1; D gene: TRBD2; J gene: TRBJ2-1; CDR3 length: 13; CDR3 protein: ASSPVTSGSGEQF
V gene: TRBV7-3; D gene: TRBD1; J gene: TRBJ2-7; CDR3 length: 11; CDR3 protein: ASSSGQGTEQY
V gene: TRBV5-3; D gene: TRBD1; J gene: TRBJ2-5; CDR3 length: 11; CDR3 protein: ARSRDRIGTQY
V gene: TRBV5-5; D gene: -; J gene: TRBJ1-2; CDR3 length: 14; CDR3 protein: ASSPPKGMGYYGYT
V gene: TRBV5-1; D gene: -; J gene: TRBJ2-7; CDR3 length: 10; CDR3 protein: ASGGETYEQY
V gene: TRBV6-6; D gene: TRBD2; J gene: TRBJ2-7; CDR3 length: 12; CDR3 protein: ASSYEGLASSQY
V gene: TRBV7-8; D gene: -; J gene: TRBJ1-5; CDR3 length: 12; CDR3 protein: ASSLTTSNQPQH
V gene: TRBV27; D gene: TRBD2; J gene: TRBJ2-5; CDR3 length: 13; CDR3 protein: ASRGLAGVWETQY
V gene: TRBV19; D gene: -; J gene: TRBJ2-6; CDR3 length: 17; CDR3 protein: ASSINTGAMSIGANVLT
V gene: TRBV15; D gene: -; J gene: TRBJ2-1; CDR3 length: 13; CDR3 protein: ATSTLPPSEGEQF
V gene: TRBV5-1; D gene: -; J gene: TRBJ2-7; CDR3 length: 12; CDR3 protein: ASSLVAGRYEQY
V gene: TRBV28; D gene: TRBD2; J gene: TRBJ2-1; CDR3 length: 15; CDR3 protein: ASSLLLAGGGLGEQF
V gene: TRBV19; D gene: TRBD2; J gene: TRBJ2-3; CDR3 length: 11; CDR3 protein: ASSIGGGNTQY
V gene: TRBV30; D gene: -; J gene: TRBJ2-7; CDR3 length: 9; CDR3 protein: AWRDFGEQY
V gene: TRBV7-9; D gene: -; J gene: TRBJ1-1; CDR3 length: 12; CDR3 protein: ASSSPGGNTEAF
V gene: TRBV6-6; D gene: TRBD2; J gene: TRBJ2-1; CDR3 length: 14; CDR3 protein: ASSYLLAGSYNEQF
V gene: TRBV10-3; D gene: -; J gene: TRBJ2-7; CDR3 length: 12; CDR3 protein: AISAGAPSYEQY
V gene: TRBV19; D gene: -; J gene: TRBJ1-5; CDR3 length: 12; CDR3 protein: ASGVQGFNQPQH
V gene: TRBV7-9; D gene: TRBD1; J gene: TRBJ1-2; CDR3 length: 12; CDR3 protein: ASLGTARNYGYT
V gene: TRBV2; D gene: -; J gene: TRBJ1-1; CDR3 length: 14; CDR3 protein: ASSETRADMNTEAF
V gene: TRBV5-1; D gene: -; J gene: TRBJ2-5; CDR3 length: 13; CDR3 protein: ASSGSGAPGETQY
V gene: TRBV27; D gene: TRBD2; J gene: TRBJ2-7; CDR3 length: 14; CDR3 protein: ASSPWLAGISYEQY
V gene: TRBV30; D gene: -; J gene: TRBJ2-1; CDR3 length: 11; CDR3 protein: AWSPRALGRQF
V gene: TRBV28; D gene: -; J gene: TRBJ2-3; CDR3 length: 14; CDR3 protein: ASSSDKNRRADTQY
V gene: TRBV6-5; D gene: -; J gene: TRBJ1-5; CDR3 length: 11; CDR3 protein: ASSMTRDQPQH
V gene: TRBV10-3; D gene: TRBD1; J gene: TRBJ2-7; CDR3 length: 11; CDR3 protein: AISVDRENEQY
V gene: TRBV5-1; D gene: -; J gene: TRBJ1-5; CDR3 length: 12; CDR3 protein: ASSLGQANQPQH
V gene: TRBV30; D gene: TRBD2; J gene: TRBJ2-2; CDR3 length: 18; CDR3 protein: AWRWGEGPSGRRSPGELF
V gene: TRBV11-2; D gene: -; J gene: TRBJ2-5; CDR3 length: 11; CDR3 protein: ASSPGPKETQY
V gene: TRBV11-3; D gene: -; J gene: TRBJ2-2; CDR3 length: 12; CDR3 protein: ASSLAGDTGELF